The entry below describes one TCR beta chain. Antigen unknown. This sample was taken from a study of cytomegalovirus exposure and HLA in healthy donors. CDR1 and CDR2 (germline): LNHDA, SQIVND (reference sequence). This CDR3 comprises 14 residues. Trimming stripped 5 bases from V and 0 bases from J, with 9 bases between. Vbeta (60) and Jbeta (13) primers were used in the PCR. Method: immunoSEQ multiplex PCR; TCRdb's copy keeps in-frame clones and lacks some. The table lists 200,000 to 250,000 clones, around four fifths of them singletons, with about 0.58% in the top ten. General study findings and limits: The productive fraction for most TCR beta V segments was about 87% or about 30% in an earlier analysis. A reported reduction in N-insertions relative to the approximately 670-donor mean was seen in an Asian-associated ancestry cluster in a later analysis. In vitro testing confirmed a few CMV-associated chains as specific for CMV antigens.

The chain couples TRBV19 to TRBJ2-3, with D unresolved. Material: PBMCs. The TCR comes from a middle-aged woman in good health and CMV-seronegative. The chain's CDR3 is CASSYSPSTDTQYF. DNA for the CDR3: TGTGCCAGTAGTTACTCTCCTAGCACAGATACGCAGTATTTT.